These 28 T cell receptor beta chains share one sample of origin, sequenced in a study of shared clonotypes between healthy human individuals. TCRdb keeps only in-frame clones here, not all; method: immunoSEQ multiplex PCR. This sample has some 2,000,000 clones; about 94% occur once, and the top ten carry approximately 0.13%. Specimen: naive CD4+ T cells sorted from blood. Subset meaning: CD45RA+ positively selected. The receptors originated from a man aged 18-30 years in good health.

This CDR3 is CASSLKFRTSGGGQETQYF. The DNA for the CDR3 is TGTGCCAGCAGCTTGAAATTTAGGACTAGCGGGGGCGGGCAAGAGACCCAGTACTTC. This chain links TRBV5-4 with TRBJ2-5, with 13 bases aligning to TRBD2. V gave up 1 base and J gave up 2 bases; unmatched junction bases: 11. Germline V gene sequence: CDR1 SGHNT, CDR2 YYREEE (reference sequence). The CDR3 totals 19 residues. The full variable domain, its missing parts supplied by reference TRBV5-4 and TRBJ2-5, is ETGVTQSPTHLIKTRGQQVTLRCSSQSGHNTVSWYQQALGQGPQFIFQYYREEENGRGNFPPRFSGLQFPNYSSELNVNALELDDSALYLCASSLKFRTSGGGQETQYFGPGTRLLVL.

The rearrangement links TRBV12-5 to TRBJ2-2; TRBD1 aligns across 12 bases. V shed 5 bases and J 5 bases; nucleotides not matched to a gene: 3. The CDR3 extends over 15 amino acids. Per the germline V gene, CDR1 is LGHNT and CDR2 is FRNRAP. CDR3 DNA: TGTGCTAGTGGTGAGGGACAGGGGGCTACCGGGGAGCTGTTTTTT. This sequence encodes CASGEGQGATGELFF. Full variable domain (rest looked up from reference TRBV12-5 and TRBJ2-2): DARVTQTPRHKVTEMGQEVTMRCQPILGHNTVFWYRQTMMQGLELLAYFRNRAPLDDSGMPKDRFSAEMPDATLATLKIQPSEPRDSAVYFCASGEGQGATGELFFGEGSRLTVL.

The CDR3: CASGPQYGYTF. In nucleotides, the CDR3 is TGTGCCAGCGGACCCCAATATGGCTACACCTTC. The chain links TRBV6-5 to TRBJ1-2; no firm D call. The germline gives CDR1 MNHEY, CDR2 SVGAGI. The CDR3 has 11 residues. V lost 8 bases to trimming and J lost 5 bases, with 9 bases between them.

The chain joins TRBV7-9 to TRBJ2-7; D is possibly TRBD1 or TRBD2 (5 bases each). The V end lost 6 bases, the J end lost 5 bases, and 17 bases lay between the germline ends. CDR1 is SEHNR, CDR2 FQNEAQ, per germline (reference sequence). This CDR3 comprises 14 residues. CDR3 residues: CASSLEAGSDEQYF. The DNA for the CDR3 is TGTGCCAGCAGTCTCGAAGCAGGGAGCGACGAGCAGTACTTC.

This chain connects TRBV19 to TRBJ1-4, with D possibly TRBD1 on 5 matching bases. This CDR3 has 14 amino acids. Germline V gene sequence: CDR1 LNHDA, CDR2 SQIVND (reference sequence). The V end lost 6 bases, the J end lost 6 bases, and 14 bases lay between the germline ends. This CDR3 is CASRDMGGDEKLFF. The DNA for the CDR3 is TGTGCCAGTAGGGACATGGGGGGGGATGAAAAACTGTTTTTT. Full variable domain (rest looked up from reference TRBV19 and TRBJ1-4): DGGITQSPKYLFRKEGQNVTLSCEQNLNHDAMYWYRQDPGQGLRLIYYSQIVNDFQKGDIAEGYSVSREKKESFPLTVTSAQKNPTAFYLCASRDMGGDEKLFFGSGTQLSVL.

The chain uses TRBV12-5 and TRBJ1-5; the D gene is possibly TRBD1 (5 bases). Germline CDR1 is LGHNT and CDR2 is FRNRAP. The CDR3 consists of 14 residues. V lost 2 bases to trimming and J lost 5 bases, with 10 bases between them. The CDR3 protein is CASGLRQGHQPQHF. The CDR3 DNA is TGTGCTAGTGGTTTGAGGCAGGGACATCAGCCCCAGCATTTT.

The chain recombines TRBV15 with TRBJ1-1; D is unresolved. V was trimmed by 3 bases and J by 3 bases, leaving 14 bases between them. Per the germline V gene, CDR1 is LNHNV and CDR2 is YYDKDF (reference sequence). This CDR3 has 15 residues. In DNA, the CDR3 is TGTGCCACCAGCAGGCGTGCTCTGGAGTACACTGAAGCTTTCTTT. Translation: CATSRRALEYTEAFF.

This chain uses TRBV7-2 with TRBJ2-7; 9 bases are a match to TRBD2. V was pared by 2 bases and J by 3 bases, with 2 bases of the junction left unmatched. This CDR3 contains 14 residues. Looked up from germline, CDR1 is SGHTA and CDR2 is FQGNSA. For the CDR3, the DNA is TGTGCCAGCAGCTTACAAGCGGGAGGCTACGAGCAGTACTTC. Translated, it gives CASSLQAGGYEQYF.

The chain joins TRBV10-3 to TRBJ2-3; 11 nucleotides align to TRBD1. The CDR3 has 15 residues. J gave up 3 bases and V 4 bases, and 3 bases lay outside the gene matches. Looked up from germline, CDR1 is ENHRY and CDR2 is SYGVKD. CDR3 sequence reads: CAISGGTGGTDTQYF. CDR3 nucleotides: TGTGCCATCAGTGGGGGGACAGGGGGTACAGATACGCAGTATTTT.

This chain uses TRBV6-1 with TRBJ1-3; TRBD1 matches 10 bases. Germline assignment: CDR1 MNHNS and CDR2 SASEGT. CDR3 length equals 15 residues. Trimming cost V 4 bases and J 2 bases; bases outside gene matches: 2. CDR3 protein: CASSAGTGAGNTIYF. The CDR3 coding sequence is TGTGCCAGCAGTGCCGGGACAGGGGCTGGAAACACCATATATTTT.

This chain uses TRBV9 with TRBJ2-3; tentative D call: TRBD2 (6 bases). The germline V gene encodes CDR1 SGDLS and CDR2 YYNGEE. CDR3 length: 16 amino acids. The ends were cut back, 4 bases at V and 1 base at J, with 16 bases in the middle. The CDR3: CASSTSAGKGTDTQYF. In DNA, the CDR3 is TGTGCCAGCAGCACTTCAGCGGGCAAGGGCACAGATACGCAGTATTTT.

On this clone: Other DNA sequences from this sample encode an identical CDR3 as well. This chain uses TRBV6-1 with TRBJ1-5; D is unresolved. The CDR3 totals 11 residues. Trimming left V 5 bases short and J 4 bases short, with 3 bases between. The germline V gene has CDR1 MNHNS and CDR2 SASEGT. The CDR3 here is CASSFNQPQHF. The CDR3 DNA is TGTGCCAGCAGTTTTAATCAGCCCCAGCATTTT.

This rearrangement joins TRBV19 to TRBJ1-5, with D unresolved. Per germline, CDR1 LNHDA and CDR2 SQIVND (reference sequence). Trimming shortened V by 0 bases and J by 7 bases, and 16 bases separated the two germline ends. The CDR3 is 16 residues long. CDR3 in DNA: TGTGCCAGTAGTATAGAAAATGCCGGGATAGGGCAGCCCCAGCATTTT. Its protein is CASSIENAGIGQPQHF.

Comment on this clone: Other DNA sequences in the same sample also yield this CDR3. CDR3 DNA: TGCAGTGCTAGAAGGGATGGCTACACCTTC. Its protein is CSARRDGYTF. V and J are TRBV20-1 and TRBJ1-2; D is unclear. The length of the CDR3 is 10 residues. V dropped 2 bases and J dropped 6 bases, with 4 bases sitting between them. Germline V gives CDR1 DFQATT, CDR2 SNEGSKA (reference sequence).

With regard to this clone: A junction boundary mismatches the germline segment, possibly from a read error. Other DNA sequences in the sample encode the same CDR3. V and J are TRBV30 and TRBJ2-7; D may be TRBD2 (5 bases). This CDR3 has 15 amino acids. Per the germline V gene, CDR1 is GTSNPN and CDR2 is SVGIG (reference sequence). DNA of the CDR3: TGTGCATGGACCGCCAACGGGAAAGGTACCTACGAGCAGTACTTC. This translates into CAWTANGKGTYEQYF. The full variable domain, in which reference TRBV30 and TRBJ2-7 provide the parts outside the CDR3, is SQTIHQWPATLVQPVGSPLSLECTVEGTSNPNLYWYRQAAGRGLQLLFYSVGIGQISSEVPQNLSASRPQDRQFILSSKKLLLSDSGFYLCAWTANGKGTYEQYFGPGTRLTVT.

In regard to this clone: Other DNA variants within this sample encode the same CDR3. The chain combines TRBV29-1 with TRBJ2-7; 7 nucleotides match TRBD2. Germline loops: CDR1 SQVTM, CDR2 ANQGSEA. The CDR3 loop spans 12 amino acids. Losses at the gene ends were 5 bases for V and 1 base for J; bases not matched to a gene: 2. The DNA of the CDR3 is TGCAGCGTTCTGGGACTATCCTACGAGCAGTACTTC. It is translated as CSVLGLSYEQYF.

The rearrangement joins TRBV19 to TRBJ1-6; 7 bases agree with TRBD1. This CDR3 has 16 residues. V shed 4 bases, J shed 9 bases, and the junction held 12 bases outside the gene matches. The germline V gene has CDR1 LNHDA and CDR2 SQIVND (reference sequence). The CDR3 spells CASSTGGRTVGSPLHF. The CDR3 DNA sequence: TGTGCCAGTAGTACAGGGGGACGCACCGTGGGTTCACCCCTCCACTTT.

This chain links TRBV6-6 with TRBJ1-6, with D tentatively TRBD1 (6 bases). The V gene lost 6 bases and the J gene lost 7 bases, with 16 bases spanning the gap. This CDR3 region has 15 residues. Looked up from germline, CDR1 is MNHNY and CDR2 is SVGAGI (reference sequence). CDR3 bases: TGTGCCAGCAGATCCATCCGGGACAACAATTCACCCCTCCACTTT. It encodes CASRSIRDNNSPLHF.

The chain has TRBV6-5 and TRBJ2-2; 7 bases fit TRBD2. The CDR3 extends over 14 amino acids. The V gene end was trimmed by 8 bases and the J gene end by 1 base; junction bases not matched to a gene: 4. CDR1 and CDR2 (germline): MNHEY, SVGAGI. The CDR3 sequence is CASGRGGNTGELFF. The DNA for the CDR3 is TGTGCCAGCGGACGCGGGGGGAACACCGGGGAGCTGTTTTTT.

The rearrangement joins TRBV19 to TRBJ2-6; D gene unclear. V lost 5 bases and J lost 0, with 11 bases in between. CDR3 length: 16 residues. From germline, CDR1 is LNHDA and CDR2 SQIVND (reference sequence). The CDR3 spells CASSPVAYSGANVLTF. The CDR3 region has the DNA TGTGCCAGTAGTCCCGTGGCCTACTCTGGGGCCAACGTCCTGACTTTC.

The chain uses TRBV6-5 and TRBJ2-7; 10 bases fit TRBD1. Unmatched junction bases numbered 5, after V lost 4 bases and J lost 2 bases. This CDR3 has 15 amino acids. Germline V lookup: CDR1 MNHEY, CDR2 SVGAGI. The CDR3 nucleotides read TGTGCCAGCAGTTTCTCCGGACAGGGGGCCTACGAGCAGTACTTC. It is translated as CASSFSGQGAYEQYF.

The chain is built from TRBV18 and TRBJ2-7; 9 positions agree with TRBD2. After removal of 0 bases from V and 5 bases from J, the junction contained 17 bases not matched to a gene. This CDR3 has 19 residues. Germline lookup yields CDR1 KGHSH and CDR2 LQKENI. CDR3 bases: TGTGCCAGCTCACCACCGTACAGGACTAGCGACAAGGGGGCCCACGAGCAGTACTTC. Translating gives CASSPPYRTSDKGAHEQYF.

The V and J genes are TRBV6-1 and TRBJ1-6, with TRBD1 identical over 8 bases. V lost 6 bases and J lost 4; bases outside the gene matches: 2. Germline values: CDR1 MNHNS, CDR2 SASEGT. The CDR3 runs 14 residues. The CDR3 region has the DNA TGTGCCAGCAGGGGACAGGAGTATAATTCACCCCTCCACTTT. As protein: CASRGQEYNSPLHF.

CDR3 loop: CASSWRGQGGEQYF. The CDR3 DNA follows: TGCGCCAGCAGCTGGAGGGGACAGGGAGGCGAGCAGTACTTC. The chain is built from TRBV5-1 and TRBJ2-7; TRBD1 matches at 9 bases. In germline, CDR1 is SGHRS, CDR2 YFSETQ. J was trimmed by 6 bases and V by 3 bases; bases with no gene match: 7. This CDR3 has 14 amino acids.

The chain recombines TRBV12-5 with TRBJ2-1; D is perhaps TRBD1 or TRBD2 (5 bases each). The length of the CDR3 is 15 residues. V was pared by 1 base and J by 7 bases, with 14 bases between. From germline, CDR1 is LGHNT and CDR2 FRNRAP. The CDR3 nucleotides read TGTGCTAGTGGTTTGGGGGACGCTATCCGAAATGAGCAGTTCTTC. It encodes CASGLGDAIRNEQFF.

The CDR3 DNA sequence: TGTGCCAGTAGTATCCTACTAGCGGGATACAATGAGCAGTTCTTC. Translating gives CASSILLAGYNEQFF. The chain employs TRBV19 and TRBJ2-1; 10 bases are a match to TRBD2. Germline loops: CDR1 LNHDA, CDR2 SQIVND (reference sequence). V trimming: 3 bases; J trimming: 4 bases; junction bases outside the gene matches: 3. The CDR3 totals 15 residues.

CDR3 in DNA: TGTGCCAGTAGTATTGAAGTCCAGACCGAAGCTTTCTTT. Translating gives CASSIEVQTEAFF. V gene TRBV19 combines with J gene TRBJ1-1, with unresolved D. Trimming shortened V by 3 bases and J by 8 bases, and 13 bases separated the two germline ends. CDR3 length: 13 amino acids. CDR1 and CDR2 (germline): LNHDA, SQIVND (reference sequence).

The chain links TRBV7-9 to TRBJ2-5; D may correspond to TRBD1 or TRBD2 (5 bases each). The CDR3 is 15 amino acids. V was trimmed by 5 bases and J by 2 bases, leaving 15 bases between them. Germline V gene data show CDR1 as SEHNR and CDR2 as FQNEAQ (reference sequence). For the CDR3, the DNA is TGTGCCAGCAGCCCGAGAGGGACGGGACAAGAGACCCAGTACTTC. Protein: CASSPRGTGQETQYF.